This TCR beta chain was obtained from a study of cytomegalovirus exposure and HLA in healthy donors. V gave up 0 bases and J gave up 0 bases; unmatched junction bases: 4. CDR3 size: 16 residues. Looked up from germline, CDR1 is LGHNA and CDR2 is YNFKEQ. The primer mix had 60 Vbeta and 13 Jbeta primers. Assay used: immunoSEQ multiplex PCR; TCRdb lists only in-frame clones, some missing. The sample holds around 140,000 clones. The sample consisted of PBMCs. This receptor was taken from a woman aged 40 to 50 in good health and CMV-seropositive. The chain couples TRBV4-2 to TRBJ2-7; the match to TRBD1 covers 8 bases. The DNA for the CDR3 is TGTGCCAGCAGCCAAGATAGGGGGACAGGCTCCTACGAGCAGTACTTC. Translated: CASSQDRGTGSYEQYF.